The present TCR beta chain was sequenced within a study of PD-L1 blockade in urothelial cancer. Study-level information: At 3 weeks after treatment start (second dose) and again at 6 weeks, blood was analyzed. The study recovered a median of about 140,000 T cells per blood sample.

Assay: immunoSEQ multiplex PCR; the TCRdb copy retains only in-frame clones and omits some. The table has approximately 52,000 clones, over 75% seen once. The germline V gene encodes CDR1 SGHAT and CDR2 FQNNGV. V was cut by 1 base and J by 5 bases, with 18 bases left in between. CDR3 length: 17 residues. Indicated time point: pretreatment peripheral blood. Between 1 and 8 samples, pretreatment and on-treatment, were given by each patient. Source: PBMCs, taken around atezolizumab (anti-PD-L1) treatment. V is TRBV11-2 and J is TRBJ2-4; D might be TRBD2 (6 bases). The receptor's source is a man aged 70-80 years with urothelial cancer. The CDR3 loop is CASSLGGRTAPQNIQYF. CDR3 nucleotide sequence: TGTGCCAGCAGCTTAGGGGGGAGGACGGCCCCCCAAAACATTCAGTACTTC.